This T cell receptor beta chain derives from a study of T-cell memory formation after mild COVID-19. Study background: TCR clusters were mostly donor specific. The study's findings and limits: Pre-infection memory held some responding clones, suggesting pre-existing cross-reactive T cells responded. Later expanders leaned CD4+, whereas clones that contracted between day 15 and 85 were balanced CD4/CD8.

Only a few counts were recorded for this clonotype. Its antigen remains unidentified. 5'RACE with constant-segment primers built TCRalpha and TCRbeta cDNA libraries with UMIs. TCRdb used MiXCR to reprocess the 5' RACE reads, holding one entry per CDR3 protein. The data contain roughly 610,000 distinct CDR3 sequences, approximately 15% of them singletons. CDR1 and CDR2 from the germline V gene are SGDLS and YYNGEE. Trimming cost V 0 bases and J 6 bases, with 15 bases left between them. The length of the CDR3 is 15 residues. The clonotype comes from an adult woman who had mild COVID-19 (a few samples of this study predate the infection). Cell type and time point are not known. The chain carries TRBV9 and TRBJ1-1; D is unresolved. Sequenced material: PBMCs or a T cell subset sorted from them (not recorded which). For the CDR3, the DNA is TGTGCCAGCAGCGTAGCACCGGGGTCCGGGGCTGAAGCTTTCTTT. It translates to CASSVAPGSGAEAFF.